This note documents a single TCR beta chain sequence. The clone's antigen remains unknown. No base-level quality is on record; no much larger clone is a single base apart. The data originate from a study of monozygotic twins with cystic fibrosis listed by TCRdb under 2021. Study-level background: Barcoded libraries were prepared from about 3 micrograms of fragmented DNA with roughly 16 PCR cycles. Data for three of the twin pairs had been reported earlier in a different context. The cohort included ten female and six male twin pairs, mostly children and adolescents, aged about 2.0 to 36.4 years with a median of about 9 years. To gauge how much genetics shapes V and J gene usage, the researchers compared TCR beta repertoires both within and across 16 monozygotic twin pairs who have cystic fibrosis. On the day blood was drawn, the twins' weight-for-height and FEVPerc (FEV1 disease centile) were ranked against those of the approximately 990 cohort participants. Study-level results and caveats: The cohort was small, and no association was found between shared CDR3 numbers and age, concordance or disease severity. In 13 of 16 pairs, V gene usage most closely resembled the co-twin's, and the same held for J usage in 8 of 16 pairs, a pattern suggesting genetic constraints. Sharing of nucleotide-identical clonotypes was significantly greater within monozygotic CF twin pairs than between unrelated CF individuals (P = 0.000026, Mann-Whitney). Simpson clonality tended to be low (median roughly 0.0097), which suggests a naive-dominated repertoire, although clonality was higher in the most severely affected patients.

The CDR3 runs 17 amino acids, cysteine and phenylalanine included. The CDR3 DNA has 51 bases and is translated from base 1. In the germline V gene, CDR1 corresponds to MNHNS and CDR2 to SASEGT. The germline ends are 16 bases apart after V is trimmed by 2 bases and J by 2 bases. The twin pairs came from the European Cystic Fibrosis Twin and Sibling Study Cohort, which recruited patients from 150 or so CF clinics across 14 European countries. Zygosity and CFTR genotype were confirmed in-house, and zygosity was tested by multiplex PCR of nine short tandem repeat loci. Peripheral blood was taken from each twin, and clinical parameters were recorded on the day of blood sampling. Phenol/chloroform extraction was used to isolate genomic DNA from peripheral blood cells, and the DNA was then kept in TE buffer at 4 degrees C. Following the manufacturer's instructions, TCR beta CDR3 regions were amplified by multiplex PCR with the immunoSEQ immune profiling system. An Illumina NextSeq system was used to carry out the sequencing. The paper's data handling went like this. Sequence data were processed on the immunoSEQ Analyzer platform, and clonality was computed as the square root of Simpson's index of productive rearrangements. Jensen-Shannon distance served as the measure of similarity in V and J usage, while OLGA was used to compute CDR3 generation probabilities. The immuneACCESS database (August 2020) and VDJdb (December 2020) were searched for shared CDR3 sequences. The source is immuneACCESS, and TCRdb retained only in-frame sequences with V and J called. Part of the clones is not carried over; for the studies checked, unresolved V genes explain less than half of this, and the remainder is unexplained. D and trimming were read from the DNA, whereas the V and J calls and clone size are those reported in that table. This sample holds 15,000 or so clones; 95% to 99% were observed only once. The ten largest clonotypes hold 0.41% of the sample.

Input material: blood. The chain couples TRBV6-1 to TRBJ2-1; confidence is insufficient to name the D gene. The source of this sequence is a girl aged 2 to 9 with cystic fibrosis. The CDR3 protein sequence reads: CASSERATPTTYNEQFF. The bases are TGTGCCAGCAGTGAAAGGGCAACCCCTACCACCTACAATGAGCAGTTCTTC.